In this sample, the clone carrying this T cell receptor (beta chain) turned up a few times. The CDR3 extends over 14 amino acids. Trimming removed 6 bases from V and 2 bases from J, with 11 bases in between. Germline loops: CDR1 MDHEN, CDR2 SYDVKM. This sample is drawn from a study of CD8+ T cells in alopecia areata. The sequencing template was cDNA reverse transcribed from extracted RNA. Sequenced by immunoSEQ multiplex PCR; TCRdb stores in-frame clones only, minus some. The data contain around 98,000 clones, 35% to 50% of them seen just once; the ten biggest clones take up almost 0.8%. V usage is TRBV28 and J usage is TRBJ1-5; D is undetermined. Sequencing was carried out using CD4+ T cells sorted from blood. The receptor was derived from a human donor with alopecia areata. The CDR3 is CASRSGLGNQPQHF. The DNA of the CDR3 is TGTGCCAGCAGGTCAGGATTGGGCAATCAGCCCCAGCATTTT.